This T cell receptor beta chain is from a study of shared clonotypes between healthy human individuals. The CDR3 sequence is 15 residues long. Each subset's genomic DNA was shared equally among a number of immunoSEQ plates. Per the original methods: Junction-only sequences without quality scores came from ImmunoSEQ, so filtering differed. Clones were read by immunoSEQ multiplex PCR, and TCRdb kept only the in-frame ones, dropping some. V and J calls and clone size come straight from that table; D and trimming were deduced from the DNA. The repertoire holds about 2.4 million clones, approximately 94% seen once, with about 0.39% in the top ten.

The receptor was derived from a man aged 18 to 30 in good health. Some clones in this sample may be carry-over from other donors' samples. Material for sequencing was naive CD4+ T cells from PBMCs. Subset defined: CD45RA+ positively selected. The V and J genes are TRBV21-1 and TRBJ1-4; the table calls TRBD1, which could not be checked here. TRBV21-1 is assigned pseudogene status. The CDR3 here is CASSKGGQGHEKLFF. The CDR3 DNA is TGTGCCAGCAGCAAAGGAGGCCAGGGCCATGAAAAACTGTTTTTT.